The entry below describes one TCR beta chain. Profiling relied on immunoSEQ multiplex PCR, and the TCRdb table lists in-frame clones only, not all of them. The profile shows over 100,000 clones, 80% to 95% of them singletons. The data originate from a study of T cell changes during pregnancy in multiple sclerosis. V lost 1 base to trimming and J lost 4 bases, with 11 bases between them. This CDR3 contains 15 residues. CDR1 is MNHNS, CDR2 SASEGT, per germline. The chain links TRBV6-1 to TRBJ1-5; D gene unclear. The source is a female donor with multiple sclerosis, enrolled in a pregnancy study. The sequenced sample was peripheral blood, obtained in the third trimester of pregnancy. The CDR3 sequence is CASSEGRAPNQPQHF. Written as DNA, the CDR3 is TGTGCCAGCAGTGAAGGTAGAGCACCTAATCAGCCCCAGCATTTT.